This passage covers 19 T cell receptor beta chains from one sample sequenced in a study of shared clonotypes between healthy human individuals. CD45RO-negative, CCR7-positively selected cells formed the naive CD8 fraction, excluding terminally differentiated effector memory CD45RA+ cells. Measured with immunoSEQ multiplex PCR; TCRdb has only the in-frame clones, and not every one. The table includes some 2 million clones, less than 95% detected once. The source material was naive CD8+ T cells sorted from blood. These receptors originate from a man aged 18 to 30 in good health.

This clone was observed once. V usage is TRBV9 and J usage is TRBJ2-2; weak D call: TRBD2 (6 bases). This CDR3 has 16 amino acids. V was shortened by 0 bases and J by 7 bases, with 16 bases between the two germline ends. The germline CDR1 and CDR2 sequences are SGDLS and YYNGEE. The CDR3 here is CASSVGGASLVGELFF. Written as DNA, the CDR3 is TGTGCCAGCAGCGTAGGCGGGGCCTCTCTAGTCGGGGAGCTGTTTTTT.

In its sample, this clone was seen once. The V call is TRBV10-2, the J call TRBJ1-1; D may be TRBD1 (6 bases). Trimming left V 10 bases short and J 6 bases short, with 15 bases between. The V gene's germline CDR1 is WSHSY and CDR2 SAAADI. The CDR3 covers 12 residues. CDR3 protein: CATGTGIAEAFF. The CDR3 bases are TGCGCCACCGGAACAGGGATTGCTGAAGCTTTCTTT.

DNA for the CDR3: TGTGCCAGCAGTCTGTCGGGAGGAAACACCATATATTTT. Translated, it gives CASSLSGGNTIYF. The V call is TRBV5-4, the J call TRBJ1-3; no clear D. The CDR3 spans 13 residues. CDR1 and CDR2 (germline): SGHNT, YYREEE (reference sequence). With 5 bases removed from V and 4 bases from J, the gap between germline ends came to 10 bases.

The chain recombines TRBV11-2 with TRBJ2-4, with 9 nucleotides matching TRBD1. Germline V CDR1 and CDR2: SGHAT, FQNNGV. CDR3 length: 15 residues. Trimming at V came to 4 bases and at J to 0 bases, leaving 1 base not matched to a gene. The DNA of the CDR3 is TGTGCCAGCAGCTCGGACAGGGGAGCCAAAAACATTCAGTACTTC. Its protein product is CASSSDRGAKNIQYF.

The chain joins TRBV2 to TRBJ1-1, with D maybe TRBD1 (5 bases). The CDR3 contains 13 residues. Per the germline V gene, CDR1 is SNHLY and CDR2 is FYNNEI. V lost 11 bases and J 10 bases, leaving 23 bases between the germline ends. The CDR3 DNA reads as TGTGCCTCCACCAGGGCTTCTCGGGACGGAGCTTTCTTT. Its translation is CASTRASRDGAFF.

The rearrangement uses TRBV19 and TRBJ2-1, with D tentatively TRBD1 or TRBD2 (5 bases each). CDR1 LNHDA and CDR2 SQIVND come from the germline V gene (reference sequence). The CDR3 runs 12 residues. The V gene lost 8 bases and the J gene lost 9 bases, with 14 bases spanning the gap. CDR3 sequence (DNA): TGTGCCAGTCTGGGACCCCGGAGTGAGCAGTTCTTC. Its translation is CASLGPRSEQFF.

V gene TRBV11-2 combines with J gene TRBJ2-3; 8 bases line up with TRBD2. V lost 4 bases and J lost 1; bases outside the gene matches: 4. The length of the CDR3 is 15 residues. Germline V gives CDR1 SGHAT, CDR2 FQNNGV. This chain's CDR3 is CASSSERGRTDTQYF. The CDR3 bases are TGTGCCAGCAGCTCGGAGCGGGGGCGCACAGATACGCAGTATTTT.

The chain has TRBV4-3 and TRBJ1-1, with D uncertain. V lost 0 bases and J lost 6, with 11 bases in between. Germline V lookup: CDR1 LGHNA, CDR2 YSLEER. The CDR3 extends over 14 amino acids. The CDR3 region has the DNA TGCGCCAGCAGCCAAGAGTCGACAAACCCTGAAGCTTTCTTT. It encodes CASSQESTNPEAFF.

Details on this clone: This same CDR3 is encoded by further DNA sequences in the sample. This chain links TRBV2 with TRBJ2-7, with TRBD2 matching 11 bases. The V gene end was trimmed by 1 base and the J gene end by 4 bases; junction bases not matched to a gene: 9. This CDR3 region has 17 residues. The V gene's germline CDR1 is SNHLY and CDR2 FYNNEI. In DNA form, the CDR3 reads TGTGCCAGCAGTGAAGGGCGCACTAGCGGGAGTGGTTACGAGCAGTACTTC. Its protein is CASSEGRTSGSGYEQYF.

This clone was detected only once. The chain combines TRBV2 with TRBJ2-7, with TRBD2 identical over 7 bases. The CDR3 runs to 15 residues. Germline loops: CDR1 SNHLY, CDR2 FYNNEI. Trimming at V came to 1 base and at J to 4 bases, leaving 7 bases not matched to a gene. CDR3 sequence: CASSEGLAELYEQYF. CDR3 sequence (DNA): TGTGCCAGCAGTGAAGGGCTAGCGGAGTTGTACGAGCAGTACTTC.

The chain recombines TRBV18 with TRBJ2-7; 12 bases match TRBD1. The length of the CDR3 is 18 residues. V shed 0 bases, J shed 1 base, and the junction held 7 bases outside the gene matches. Germline CDR1 reads KGHSH; CDR2 reads LQKENI. CDR3 sequence: CASSPPSGQGARSYEQYF. Written as DNA, the CDR3 is TGTGCCAGCTCACCACCGTCGGGACAGGGGGCGCGGTCCTACGAGCAGTACTTC. Filled out from reference TRBV18 and TRBJ2-7, the complete variable domain reads NAGVMQNPRHLVRRRGQEARLRCSPMKGHSHVYWYRQLPEEGLKFMVYLQKENIIDESGMPKERFSAEFPKEGPSILRIQQVVRGDSAAYFCASSPPSGQGARSYEQYFGPGTRLTVT.

The chain couples TRBV27 to TRBJ2-2, with D unclear. Germline lookup yields CDR1 MNHEY and CDR2 SMNVEV (reference sequence). CDR3 length: 13 residues. The ends were cut back, 9 bases at V and 3 bases at J, with 11 bases in the middle. The DNA of the CDR3 is TGTGCCAGGATGGACCGGCACACCGGGGAGCTGTTTTTT. Its translation: CARMDRHTGELFF.

This rearrangement joins TRBV7-9 to TRBJ1-3; no clear D gene. This CDR3 is built from 19 residues. V was clipped by 2 bases and J by 8 bases, with 28 bases between them. Germline V lookup: CDR1 SEHNR, CDR2 FQNEAQ (reference sequence). The DNA for the CDR3 is TGTGCCAGCAGCTTATTGGGCGGGGAATCCCACACCGCTGGGGACACCATATATTTT. It yields the protein CASSLLGGESHTAGDTIYF.

The J gene is TRBJ2-7, the V gene TRBV19; 9 bases are shared with TRBD1. Germline trimming cut 1 base from V and 5 bases from J; bases unmatched to any gene: 6. The CDR3 extends over 15 amino acids. In germline, CDR1 is LNHDA, CDR2 SQIVND (reference sequence). CDR3 nucleotides: TGTGCCAGTAGTATAGTCACAGGGGGCTACAACGAGCAGTACTTC. Protein: CASSIVTGGYNEQYF.

The chain joins TRBV11-2 to TRBJ2-3, with D maybe TRBD2 (6 bases). The germline V and J ends were trimmed by 2 bases and 0 bases, with 15 bases remaining between them. Looked up from germline, CDR1 is SGHAT and CDR2 is FQNNGV. This CDR3 comprises 17 residues. The CDR3 DNA sequence: TGTGCCAGCAGCTTAACCAGCGGGCCCGCTAGCACAGATACGCAGTATTTT. This sequence encodes CASSLTSGPASTDTQYF.

On this clone itself: The sample carries other DNA sequences with the same CDR3. V and J are TRBV27 and TRBJ1-1, with D perhaps matching TRBD1 (6 bases). The CDR3 spans 14 residues. The germline V and J ends were trimmed by 2 bases and 5 bases, with 12 bases remaining between them. CDR1 MNHEY and CDR2 SMNVEV come from the germline V gene (reference sequence). This CDR3 is CASSLLGAGTEAFF. CDR3 coding DNA: TGTGCCAGCAGTTTACTGGGGGCGGGAACTGAAGCTTTCTTT.

The genes are TRBV9 and TRBJ1-3; D call uncertain. CDR1 is SGDLS, CDR2 YYNGEE, per germline. The length of the CDR3 is 16 residues. V dropped 0 bases and J dropped 1 base, with 11 bases sitting between them. The CDR3 is CASSVAPVNSGNTIYF. In nucleotides, the CDR3 is TGTGCCAGCAGCGTAGCCCCCGTAAATTCTGGAAACACCATATATTTT.

The genes are TRBV5-4 and TRBJ2-7; D may match TRBD1 or TRBD2 (5 bases each). The CDR3 spans 12 residues. The V gene lost 4 bases and the J gene lost 5 bases, with 10 bases spanning the gap. Germline lookup yields CDR1 SGHNT and CDR2 YYREEE (reference sequence). CDR3 region: CASSGGFHEQYF. The CDR3 DNA reads TGTGCCAGCAGCGGGGGTTTCCACGAGCAGTACTTC. Together with reference TRBV5-4 and TRBJ2-7, the CDR3 gives the full variable domain: ETGVTQSPTHLIKTRGQQVTLRCSSQSGHNTVSWYQQALGQGPQFIFQYYREEENGRGNFPPRFSGLQFPNYSSELNVNALELDDSALYLCASSGGFHEQYFGPGTRLTVT.

The DNA for the CDR3 is TGTGCCAGCAGCCTAACGACTAGCGGGGGGGCCTTAGAGACCCAGTACTTC. Protein product: CASSLTTSGGALETQYF. This chain links TRBV7-6 with TRBJ2-5; 14 bases agree with TRBD2. V shed 5 bases, J shed 4 bases, and the junction held 9 bases outside the gene matches. The CDR3 consists of 17 residues. Germline CDR1 is SGHVS and CDR2 is FNYEAQ.